A selection of T cell receptor beta chains follows, all from one sample in a study of cytomegalovirus exposure and HLA in healthy donors. Only in-frame clones appear in the TCRdb table, and some are missing; sequencing was by immunoSEQ multiplex PCR. The sample holds 200,000 to 250,000 clones, 82% seen once. Input material: PBMCs. These receptors came from a woman aged 40 to 50 in good health and CMV-seronegative. Each CDR3 is given with its conserved first and last residue. Fields, in order: clone size, J gene, V gene, CDR3 length, D gene, CDR3 protein, CDR3 DNA. A D gene is named only where the DNA matches it firmly. Rows may omit the clone size; those that give it use once, few, many or a size class.

clone_size: NA
j_call: TRBJ1-1
v_call: TRBV2
cdr3_length: 13
d_call: NA
cdr3_aa: CASTTGLNTEAFF
cdr3_nt: TGTGCCAGCACCACAGGGTTGAACACTGAAGCTTTCTTT

clone_size: NA
j_call: TRBJ1-6
v_call: TRBV5-1
cdr3_length: 16
d_call: NA
cdr3_aa: CASSLQPQSYNSPLHF
cdr3_nt: TGCGCCAGCAGCTTGCAACCACAATCATATAATTCACCCCTCCACTTT

clone_size: NA
j_call: TRBJ2-3
v_call: TRBV27
cdr3_length: 17
d_call: TRBD2
cdr3_aa: CASSSSGSRGGRDTQYF
cdr3_nt: TGTGCCAGCAGCTCGAGCGGGAGTCGGGGAGGTCGAGATACGCAGTATTTT

clone_size: NA
j_call: TRBJ2-1
v_call: TRBV7-9
cdr3_length: 16
d_call: NA
cdr3_aa: CASSLGRQGSRNEQFF
cdr3_nt: TGTGCCAGCAGCTTAGGCCGTCAGGGGTCAAGGAATGAGCAGTTCTTC

clone_size: NA
j_call: TRBJ2-1
v_call: TRBV28
cdr3_length: 14
d_call: NA
cdr3_aa: CASSFRGTYNEQFF
cdr3_nt: TGTGCCAGCAGTTTTCGAGGGACCTACAATGAGCAGTTCTTC

clone_size: once
j_call: TRBJ1-2
v_call: TRBV5-1
cdr3_length: 17
d_call: TRBD1
cdr3_aa: CASSQFSTGQGPFGYTF
cdr3_nt: TGCGCCAGCAGCCAGTTCTCGACGGGACAGGGGCCTTTTGGCTACACCTTC

clone_size: NA
j_call: TRBJ1-1
v_call: TRBV19
cdr3_length: 13
d_call: NA
cdr3_aa: CASRISMNTEAFF
cdr3_nt: TGTGCCAGTAGGATTAGCATGAACACTGAAGCTTTCTTT

clone_size: NA
j_call: TRBJ2-7
v_call: TRBV27
cdr3_length: 15
d_call: NA
cdr3_aa: CASSLPDARLNEQYF
cdr3_nt: TGTGCCAGCAGTTTACCCGACGCTAGGCTAAACGAGCAGTACTTC

clone_size: NA
j_call: TRBJ2-2
v_call: TRBV30
cdr3_length: 16
d_call: NA
cdr3_aa: CAWTHLGARNTGELFF
cdr3_nt: TGTGCCTGGACTCACTTGGGGGCAAGAAACACCGGGGAGCTGTTTTTT

clone_size: NA
j_call: TRBJ2-6
v_call: TRBV6-4
cdr3_length: 16
d_call: TRBD1
cdr3_aa: CASSEGQPPGANVLTF
cdr3_nt: TGTGCCAGCAGCGAGGGACAGCCCCCTGGGGCCAACGTCCTGACTTTC

clone_size: NA
j_call: TRBJ2-7
v_call: TRBV6-6
cdr3_length: 12
d_call: NA
cdr3_aa: CASSARSYEQYF
cdr3_nt: TGTGCCAGCAGCGCGCGCTCCTACGAGCAGTACTTC

clone_size: NA
j_call: TRBJ1-5
v_call: TRBV15
cdr3_length: 14
d_call: NA
cdr3_aa: CATRQGYSNQPQHF
cdr3_nt: TGTGCCACCAGACAGGGTTATAGCAATCAGCCCCAGCATTTT

clone_size: few
j_call: TRBJ2-7
v_call: TRBV9
cdr3_length: 13
d_call: TRBD2
cdr3_aa: CASSPPSGGRVNF
cdr3_nt: TGTGCCAGCAGCCCACCCTCGGGGGGGAGGGTCAACTTC

clone_size: NA
j_call: TRBJ1-1
v_call: TRBV9
cdr3_length: 13
d_call: TRBD1
cdr3_aa: CASRGTGDAEAFF
cdr3_nt: TGTGCCAGCAGGGGGACAGGGGACGCTGAAGCTTTCTTT

clone_size: NA
j_call: TRBJ1-5
v_call: TRBV5-1
cdr3_length: 15
d_call: NA
cdr3_aa: CASSLGEFSNQPQHF
cdr3_nt: TGCGCTAGCAGCTTGGGAGAGTTTAGCAATCAGCCCCAGCATTTT

clone_size: NA
j_call: TRBJ2-7
v_call: TRBV5-4
cdr3_length: 15
d_call: TRBD1
cdr3_aa: CASSTAGQGSYEQYF
cdr3_nt: TGTGCCAGCAGCACCGCCGGACAGGGTTCCTACGAGCAGTACTTC

clone_size: NA
j_call: TRBJ2-7
v_call: TRBV30
cdr3_length: 12
d_call: NA
cdr3_aa: CAWSEWGSEQYF
cdr3_nt: TGTGCCTGGAGTGAATGGGGCAGTGAGCAGTACTTC

clone_size: NA
j_call: TRBJ1-1
v_call: TRBV11-2
cdr3_length: 14
d_call: NA
cdr3_aa: CASSLGRPNTEAFF
cdr3_nt: TGTGCCAGCAGCTTAGGGAGGCCGAACACTGAAGCTTTCTTT

clone_size: few
j_call: TRBJ1-2
v_call: TRBV2
cdr3_length: 10
d_call: NA
cdr3_aa: CASSEGAAGF
cdr3_nt: TGTGCCAGCAGTGAAGGCGCCGCCGGCTTC

clone_size: few
j_call: TRBJ1-1
v_call: TRBV28
cdr3_length: 12
d_call: NA
cdr3_aa: CASTSRGTEAFF
cdr3_nt: TGTGCCAGCACCAGCCGAGGCACTGAAGCTTTCTTT

clone_size: few
j_call: TRBJ2-3
v_call: TRBV29-1
cdr3_length: 11
d_call: NA
cdr3_aa: CSVRPGEGQYF
cdr3_nt: TGCAGCGTCCGACCCGGGGAAGGGCAGTATTTT

clone_size: NA
j_call: TRBJ1-3
v_call: TRBV15
cdr3_length: 16
d_call: NA
cdr3_aa: CATSREGRLSGNTIYF
cdr3_nt: TGTGCCACCAGCAGAGAGGGGCGGCTTTCTGGAAACACCATATATTTT

clone_size: NA
j_call: TRBJ2-5
v_call: TRBV5-1
cdr3_length: 13
d_call: NA
cdr3_aa: CASSSRVKETQYF
cdr3_nt: TGCGCCAGCAGCTCCCGGGTAAAAGAGACCCAGTACTTC

clone_size: NA
j_call: TRBJ2-1
v_call: TRBV2
cdr3_length: 15
d_call: TRBD2
cdr3_aa: CASSNLQGLVDEQFF
cdr3_nt: TGTGCCAGTTCTAATTTACAGGGACTAGTCGATGAGCAGTTCTTC

clone_size: NA
j_call: TRBJ2-7
v_call: TRBV7-9
cdr3_length: 13
d_call: NA
cdr3_aa: CASGKLGSYEQYF
cdr3_nt: TGTGCCAGCGGTAAACTTGGCTCCTACGAGCAGTACTTC

clone_size: NA
j_call: TRBJ1-4
v_call: TRBV21-1
cdr3_length: 16
d_call: NA
cdr3_aa: CASSKWLELANEKLFF
cdr3_nt: TGTGCCAGCAGCAAATGGTTGGAGCTGGCTAATGAAAAACTGTTTTTT

clone_size: NA
j_call: TRBJ2-3
v_call: TRBV2
cdr3_length: 13
d_call: NA
cdr3_aa: CASVRDGTDTQYF
cdr3_nt: TGTGCCAGCGTCCGGGATGGAACAGATACGCAGTATTTT

clone_size: NA
j_call: TRBJ2-1
v_call: TRBV19
cdr3_length: 14
d_call: TRBD2
cdr3_aa: CASSKGGSLNEQFF
cdr3_nt: TGTGCCAGTAGTAAGGGCGGGAGTTTGAATGAGCAGTTCTTC